Listed here are 25 T cell receptor beta chains from one sample, sequenced in a study of cytomegalovirus exposure and HLA in healthy donors. Amplification used 60 Vbeta primers and 13 Jbeta primers. Sequencing was performed with immunoSEQ multiplex PCR; in TCRdb, only in-frame clones are kept and a portion is missing. The table has approximately 160,000 clones, around three quarters seen once; the top ten hold 1%. Material: PBMCs. All receptors come from a woman in her forties or fifties in good health and CMV-seropositive.

V usage is TRBV7-8 and J usage is TRBJ1-2; D may be TRBD1 (6 bases). In germline, CDR1 is SGHVS, CDR2 FQNEAQ. The CDR3 is 15 residues long. With 5 bases removed from V and 8 bases from J, the gap between germline ends came to 21 bases. The chain's CDR3 is CASSIQGFSSIGYTF. The CDR3, as DNA: TGTGCCAGCAGCATTCAGGGGTTCAGCTCGATAGGCTACACCTTC. The entire variable domain, with the rest obtained from reference TRBV7-8 and TRBJ1-2, is as follows: GAGVSQSPRYKVAKRGQDVALRCDPISGHVSLFWYQQALGQGPEFLTYFQNEAQLDKSGLPSDRFFAERPEGSVSTLKIQRTQQEDSAVYLCASSIQGFSSIGYTFGSGTRLTVV.

With respect to this clone: Within the sample, other DNA sequences also encode this same CDR3. The J gene is TRBJ2-1, the V gene TRBV28; TRBD2 aligns across 7 bases. The germline CDR1 and CDR2 sequences are MDHEN and SYDVKM. With V trimmed by 9 bases and J by 2 bases, 4 bases remained unmatched. The CDR3 is 13 residues long. CDR3 DNA: TGTGCCAGTACCCTAGCGGCCTACAATGAGCAGTTCTTC. Protein sequence: CASTLAAYNEQFF.

The chain is built from TRBV7-6 and TRBJ2-7; weak D call: TRBD2 (6 bases). The germline V and J ends were trimmed by 4 bases and 6 bases, with 13 bases remaining between them. This CDR3 contains 13 residues. Looked up from germline, CDR1 is SGHVS and CDR2 is FNYEAQ. In nucleotides, the CDR3 is TGTGCCAGCAGCTCCCAGGACTACGGCGAGCAGTACTTC. The encoded protein is CASSSQDYGEQYF.

The J gene is TRBJ2-1, the V gene TRBV15; TRBD2 matches 7 bases. V shed 0 bases and J 0 bases; nucleotides not matched to a gene: 11. CDR1 and CDR2 from the germline V gene are LNHNV and YYDKDF (reference sequence). The CDR3 runs to 19 residues. CDR3 amino acids: CATSRDKRRERISYNEQFF. CDR3 DNA sequence: TGTGCCACCAGCAGAGATAAGAGGCGGGAGCGAATCTCCTACAATGAGCAGTTCTTC.

The chain carries TRBV15 and TRBJ2-4, with 9 nucleotides matching TRBD1. This CDR3 has 15 residues. V trimming: 5 bases; J trimming: 3 bases; junction bases outside the gene matches: 5. The germline gives CDR1 LNHNV, CDR2 YYDKDF (reference sequence). CDR3 region: CATSGQGPFKNIQYF. DNA for the CDR3: TGTGCCACCAGCGGACAGGGGCCATTCAAAAACATTCAGTACTTC.

The chain carries TRBV7-2 and TRBJ1-1; 8 nucleotides match TRBD1. V lost 6 bases to trimming and J lost 4 bases; unmatched junction nucleotides: 16. The CDR3 has 17 amino acids. Germline CDR1 is SGHTA and CDR2 is FQGNSA. This CDR3 is CASRAIQGQVASTEAFF. As DNA, the CDR3 is TGTGCCAGCAGGGCTATCCAGGGACAGGTCGCTTCCACTGAAGCTTTCTTT.

The chain carries TRBV6-5 and TRBJ1-1, with a weak D call TRBD1 (5 bases). Trimming took 6 bases from V and 0 from J, leaving 11 bases between them. Germline V gives CDR1 MNHEY, CDR2 SVGAGI. The length of the CDR3 is 14 residues. CDR3 nucleotide sequence: TGTGCCAGCAGGGCGGGACCTATGAACACTGAAGCTTTCTTT. This codes for CASRAGPMNTEAFF.

The chain is built from TRBV5-1 and TRBJ2-7, with TRBD1 as a possible D gene (5 bases). This CDR3 is 14 amino acids long. Germline loops: CDR1 SGHRS, CDR2 YFSETQ. V lost 3 bases and J 5 bases, leaving 15 bases between the germline ends. DNA for the CDR3: TGCGCCAGCAGCTCTAGGGGTGGTTCCCACGAGCAGTACTTC. It translates to CASSSRGGSHEQYF.

The chain joins TRBV9 to TRBJ2-3, with 14 bases fitting TRBD2. Germline CDR1 is SGDLS and CDR2 is YYNGEE. The V gene end was trimmed by 4 bases and the J gene end by 6 bases; junction bases not matched to a gene: 10. The CDR3 loop spans 17 amino acids. CDR3 sequence reads: CASSRGVGTSGSDTQYF. Written as DNA, the CDR3 is TGTGCCAGCAGCAGGGGGGTCGGGACTAGCGGGAGTGATACGCAGTATTTT. Filled out from reference TRBV9 and TRBJ2-3, the complete variable domain reads DSGVTQTPKHLITATGQRVTLRCSPRSGDLSVYWYQQSLDQGLQFLIQYYNGEERAKGNILERFSAQQFPDLHSELNLSSLELGDSALYFCASSRGVGTSGSDTQYFGPGTRLTVL.

This chain uses TRBV7-2 with TRBJ2-3; D may be TRBD2 (7 bases). The germline V gene encodes CDR1 SGHTA and CDR2 FQGNSA. Trimming left V 0 bases short and J 7 bases short, with 14 bases between. The CDR3 contains 15 residues. The CDR3 region is CASSLAGGPGNTQYF. CDR3 DNA: TGTGCCAGCAGCTTAGCGGGGGGGCCGGGAAATACGCAGTATTTT. Combining the CDR3 with reference TRBV7-2 and TRBJ2-3 gives the whole variable domain GAGVSQSPSNKVTEKGKDVELRCDPISGHTALYWYRQSLGQGLEFLIYFQGNSAPDKSGLPSDRFSAERTGGSVSTLTIQRTQQEDSAVYLCASSLAGGPGNTQYFGPGTRLTVL.

The V call is TRBV5-1, the J call TRBJ1-1, with D uncertain. CDR3 length: 15 amino acids. Germline CDR1 reads SGHRS; CDR2 reads YFSETQ. Trimming pared 0 bases from V and 0 bases from J, leaving 9 bases between. The DNA of the CDR3 is TGCGCCAGCAGCTTGGCCGCGGGAATGAACACTGAAGCTTTCTTT. It yields the protein CASSLAAGMNTEAFF. Drawing the rest from reference TRBV5-1 and TRBJ1-1, the complete variable domain is KAGVTQTPRYLIKTRGQQVTLSCSPISGHRSVSWYQQTPGQGLQFLFEYFSETQRNKGNFPGRFSGRQFSNSRSEMNVSTLELGDSALYLCASSLAAGMNTEAFFGQGTRLTVV.

J is TRBJ1-4 and V is TRBV5-1, with D perhaps matching TRBD1 (5 bases). The CDR3 has 13 amino acids. Germline V CDR1 and CDR2: SGHRS, YFSETQ. Trimming stripped 4 bases from V and 8 bases from J, with 12 bases between. The CDR3 sequence: CASSDSRVEKLFF. CDR3 DNA sequence: TGCGCCAGCAGCGACAGCAGGGTGGAAAAACTGTTTTTT.

The chain employs TRBV9 and TRBJ2-2; 9 bases fit TRBD1. CDR1 is SGDLS, CDR2 YYNGEE, per germline. The CDR3 covers 16 residues. The ends lost 3 bases at V and 4 bases at J; junction bases unmatched: 7. CDR3 sequence reads: CASSGGQGSVTGELFF. In DNA, the CDR3 is TGTGCCAGCAGCGGCGGACAGGGGTCGGTCACCGGGGAGCTGTTTTTT. Based on the CDR3 plus reference TRBV9 and TRBJ2-2, the full variable domain is DSGVTQTPKHLITATGQRVTLRCSPRSGDLSVYWYQQSLDQGLQFLIQYYNGEERAKGNILERFSAQQFPDLHSELNLSSLELGDSALYFCASSGGQGSVTGELFFGEGSRLTVL.

The chain couples TRBV9 to TRBJ1-1, with unresolved D. V was shortened by 4 bases and J by 0 bases, with 16 bases between the two germline ends. Germline CDR1 and CDR2: SGDLS and YYNGEE. The CDR3 extends over 16 amino acids. CDR3 protein: CASSPRISPVNTEAFF. Written as DNA, the CDR3 is TGTGCCAGCAGCCCCCGTATCTCCCCGGTGAACACTGAAGCTTTCTTT.

This clone was detected only once. In the same sample, other DNA sequences code for this CDR3. J is TRBJ2-7 and V is TRBV19; 9 nucleotides line up with TRBD1. Germline V gives CDR1 LNHDA, CDR2 SQIVND (reference sequence). The CDR3 has 15 amino acids. Germline trimming cut 8 bases from V and 2 bases from J; bases unmatched to any gene: 10. The CDR3 coding sequence is TGTGCCAGTGCCCCGTCCGGGACAGGGACCTACGAGCAGTACTTC. This gives the protein CASAPSGTGTYEQYF.

This sequence joins TRBV7-2 and TRBJ1-2; D gene uncertain. V lost 7 bases to trimming and J lost 4 bases, with 22 bases between them. The germline gives CDR1 SGHTA, CDR2 FQGNSA. CDR3 length: 16 residues. The CDR3 nucleotides read TGTGCCAGCACCCTTATGGTGGGCATACTCCCCTATGGCTACACCTTC. This translates into CASTLMVGILPYGYTF. Filled out from reference TRBV7-2 and TRBJ1-2, the complete variable domain reads GAGVSQSPSNKVTEKGKDVELRCDPISGHTALYWYRQSLGQGLEFLIYFQGNSAPDKSGLPSDRFSAERTGGSVSTLTIQRTQQEDSAVYLCASTLMVGILPYGYTFGSGTRLTVV.

The chain is built from TRBV28 and TRBJ1-3; 8 positions match TRBD1. After removal of 6 bases from V and 5 bases from J, the junction contained 6 bases not matched to a gene. CDR1 is MDHEN, CDR2 SYDVKM, per germline. The CDR3 is 14 amino acids. CDR3 coding DNA: TGTGCCAGCAGCCTTGACAGGGGCAGAAACACCATATATTTT. Its translation: CASSLDRGRNTIYF.

This rearrangement joins TRBV9 to TRBJ2-2; D possibly corresponds to TRBD2 (5 bases). This CDR3 is built from 17 residues. The ends were cut back, 0 bases at V and 1 base at J, with 13 bases in the middle. The V gene's germline CDR1 is SGDLS and CDR2 YYNGEE. In nucleotides, the CDR3 is TGTGCCAGCAGCGTAGATAGAAAAGGGAGGAACACCGGGGAGCTGTTTTTT. Protein sequence: CASSVDRKGRNTGELFF.

The chain links TRBV4-2 to TRBJ2-1, with 7 bases that match TRBD2. The V segment lost 0 bases and the J segment 2 bases; nucleotides outside the gene matches: 7. The CDR3 covers 17 residues. CDR1 and CDR2 from the germline V gene are LGHNA and YNFKEQ. The CDR3 nucleotides read TGTGCCAGCAGCCAAGAGGGCGCTAGCGGTCCCTACAATGAGCAGTTCTTC. This translates into CASSQEGASGPYNEQFF.

The J gene is TRBJ2-1, the V gene TRBV9; TRBD1 aligns across 8 bases. After removal of 4 bases from V and 2 bases from J, the junction contained 5 bases not matched to a gene. The CDR3 has 15 residues. Germline assignment: CDR1 SGDLS and CDR2 YYNGEE. CDR3 DNA: TGTGCCAGCAGCCCCGGGACAGGAACCTACAATGAGCAGTTCTTC. Amino acid sequence: CASSPGTGTYNEQFF.

The chain recombines TRBV7-3 with TRBJ2-3; TRBD2 might be the D (5 bases). V lost 1 base to trimming and J lost 5 bases, with 7 bases between them. The CDR3 spans 13 residues. The V gene's germline CDR1 is SGHTA and CDR2 FQGTGA. CDR3 DNA sequence: TGTGCCAGCAGCTTAAGACGGGAAGATACGCAGTATTTT. Amino acids: CASSLRREDTQYF.

This clone turned up a few times. The chain is built from TRBV25-1 and TRBJ2-1; 8 positions agree with TRBD2. The CDR3 spans 15 residues. Germline V gene sequence: CDR1 MGHDK, CDR2 SYGVNS. V lost 3 bases, J lost 4 bases, and 5 bases stayed unmatched. CDR3 residues: CASSDSLAGYNEQFF. CDR3 nucleotide sequence: TGTGCCAGCAGTGACAGTCTAGCGGGTTACAATGAGCAGTTCTTC.

The chain is built from TRBV4-1 and TRBJ2-3; TRBD2 aligns across 12 bases. V was clipped by 4 bases and J by 7 bases; unmatched bases: 6. This CDR3 is built from 15 residues. Germline CDR1 MGHRA, CDR2 YSYEKL. The CDR3 DNA reads TGCGCCAGCAGCCCTCTAGCGGGGGGGAGGTATACGCAGTATTTT. Protein: CASSPLAGGRYTQYF.

The V gene is TRBV6-5, the J gene TRBJ2-2; 7 bases map to TRBD2. V lost 6 bases to trimming and J lost 7 bases; unmatched junction nucleotides: 11. Germline-derived CDR1 and CDR2 are MNHEY and SVGAGI. CDR3 size: 15 residues. The DNA of the CDR3 is TGTGCCAGCAGACCTCACGGGAGGAGTTTCGGGGAGCTGTTTTTT. This translates into CASRPHGRSFGELFF.

V usage is TRBV7-2 and J usage is TRBJ1-2; the D gene is possibly TRBD1 (6 bases). V lost 3 bases to trimming and J lost 3 bases, with 11 bases between them. The germline gives CDR1 SGHTA, CDR2 FQGNSA. The CDR3 is 14 residues long. In DNA form, the CDR3 reads TGTGCCAGCAGCTTGGGGGCAGGGGACTATGGCTACACCTTC. Translating gives CASSLGAGDYGYTF.